This TCR beta chain was captured by sequencing in a study of blood T cell repertoires in COVID-19. In the authors' methods: Reference gene primer amplification gave estimated nucleated cell counts. Assay: immunoSEQ multiplex PCR; the TCRdb copy retains only in-frame clones and omits some. V and J calls and clone size are given by that table; D and trimming were obtained from the DNA. This table has more than 250,000 clones, roughly 85% appearing once. This clone has just a few counts. Trimming removed 2 bases at V and 9 bases at J, with 8 bases between. This CDR3 has 12 amino acids. Up to 2 weeks before entering the study, exposed participants had met a COVID-19 case.

This receptor was identified in a man in his forties who had been exposed to COVID-19. The material sequenced was PBMCs or T cells enriched from blood (not recorded which). The chain uses TRBV12-3 or TRBV12-4 and TRBJ2-1; D ambiguous. CDR3 sequence (DNA): TGTGCCAGCAGTTTATCCGTAATTGAGCAGTTCTTC. Its protein is CASSLSVIEQFF.